This T cell receptor beta chain was recorded in a study of blood T cell repertoires in COVID-19. Study at large: Samples representing acute and convalescent COVID-19 were sourced from the United States, Italy and Spain. Nucleic acid was either cDNA or gDNA, and it came from T cells, B-cell-depleted T cells, or PBMCs.

In the authors' methods: Quantification of nucleated cells was approximated via reference gene primer amplification. Method: immunoSEQ multiplex PCR; TCRdb's copy keeps in-frame clones and lacks some. That table furnishes V, J and clone size, whereas the DNA furnished D and trimming. Here the sample spans nearly 70,000 clones, approximately 82% being singletons. The germline V gene encodes CDR1 LNHDA and CDR2 SQIVND (reference sequence). CDR3 length: 13 residues. V was clipped by 4 bases and J by 2 bases, with 8 bases between them. The source of this sequence is a woman older than 75 with acute or convalescent COVID-19. Material for sequencing was peripheral blood. The chain has TRBV19 and TRBJ1-1, with unresolved D. The CDR3 sequence is CASSNTKNTEAFF. The CDR3 DNA is TGTGCCAGTAGTAATACAAAAAACACTGAAGCTTTCTTT. The whole variable domain, filled in from reference TRBV19 and TRBJ1-1, reads DGGITQSPKYLFRKEGQNVTLSCEQNLNHDAMYWYRQDPGQGLRLIYYSQIVNDFQKGDIAEGYSVSREKKESFPLTVTSAQKNPTAFYLCASSNTKNTEAFFGQGTRLTVV.